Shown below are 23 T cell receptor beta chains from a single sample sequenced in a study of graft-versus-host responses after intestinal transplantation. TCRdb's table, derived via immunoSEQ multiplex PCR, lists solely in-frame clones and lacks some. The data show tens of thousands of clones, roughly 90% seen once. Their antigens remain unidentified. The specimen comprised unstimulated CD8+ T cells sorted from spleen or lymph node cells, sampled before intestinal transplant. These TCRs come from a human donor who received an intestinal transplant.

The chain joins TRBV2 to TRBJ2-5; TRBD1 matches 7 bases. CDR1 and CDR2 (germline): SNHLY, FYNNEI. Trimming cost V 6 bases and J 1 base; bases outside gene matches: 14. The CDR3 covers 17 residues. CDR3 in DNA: TGTGCCAGCAGGTCCGGGACAGTCGTGGCCCTCCAAGAGACCCAGTACTTC. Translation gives CASRSGTVVALQETQYF.

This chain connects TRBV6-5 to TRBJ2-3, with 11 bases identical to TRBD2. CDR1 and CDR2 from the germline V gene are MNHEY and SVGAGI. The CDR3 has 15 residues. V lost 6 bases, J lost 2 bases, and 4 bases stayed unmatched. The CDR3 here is CASSPLAGDTDTQYF. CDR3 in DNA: TGTGCCAGCAGCCCACTAGCGGGAGACACAGATACGCAGTATTTT.

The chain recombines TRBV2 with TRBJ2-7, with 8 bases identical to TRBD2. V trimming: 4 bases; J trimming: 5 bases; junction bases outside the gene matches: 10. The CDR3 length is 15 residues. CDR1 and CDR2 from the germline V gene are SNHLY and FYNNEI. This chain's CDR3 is CASSGVSRGVDEQYF. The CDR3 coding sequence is TGTGCCAGCAGTGGGGTGTCGCGGGGGGTAGACGAGCAGTACTTC. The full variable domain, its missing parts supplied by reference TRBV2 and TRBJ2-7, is EPEVTQTPSHQVTQMGQEVILRCVPISNHLYFYWYRQILGQKVEFLVSFYNNEISEKSEIFDDQFSVERPDGSNFTLKIRSTKLEDSAMYFCASSGVSRGVDEQYFGPGTRLTVT.

The DNA for the CDR3 is TGTGCCAGCAGCTTTAAATGGCTAGCGGGGACGAATGAGCAGTTCTTC. It is translated as CASSFKWLAGTNEQFF. This sequence joins TRBV5-4 and TRBJ2-1, with 9 bases that match TRBD2. CDR3 length equals 16 residues. Germline loops: CDR1 SGHNT, CDR2 YYREEE (reference sequence). J was trimmed by 7 bases and V by 2 bases; bases with no gene match: 10.

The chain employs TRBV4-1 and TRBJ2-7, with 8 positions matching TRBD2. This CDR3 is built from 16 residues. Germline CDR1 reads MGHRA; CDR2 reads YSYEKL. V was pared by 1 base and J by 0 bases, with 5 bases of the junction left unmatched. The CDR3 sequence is CASSQGSGTSSYEQYF. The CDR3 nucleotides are TGCGCCAGCAGCCAAGGATCAGGGACTAGCTCCTACGAGCAGTACTTC.

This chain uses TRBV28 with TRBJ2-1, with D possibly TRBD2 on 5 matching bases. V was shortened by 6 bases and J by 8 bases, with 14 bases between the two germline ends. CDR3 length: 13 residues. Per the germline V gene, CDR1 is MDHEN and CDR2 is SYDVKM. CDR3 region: CASSPGSSDEQFF. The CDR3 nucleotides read TGTGCCAGCAGCCCGGGGAGTAGCGATGAGCAGTTCTTC.

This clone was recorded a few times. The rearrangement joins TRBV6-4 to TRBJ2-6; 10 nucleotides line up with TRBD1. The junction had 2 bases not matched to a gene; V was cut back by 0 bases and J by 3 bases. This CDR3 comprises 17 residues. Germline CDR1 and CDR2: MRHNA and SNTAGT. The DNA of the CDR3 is TGTGCCAGCAGTGACTCGACAGGGGGCGATGGGGCCAACGTCCTGACTTTC. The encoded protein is CASSDSTGGDGANVLTF.

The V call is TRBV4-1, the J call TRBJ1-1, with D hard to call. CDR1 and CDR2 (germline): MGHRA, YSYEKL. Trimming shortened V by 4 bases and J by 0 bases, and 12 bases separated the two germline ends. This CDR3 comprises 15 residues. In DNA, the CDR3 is TGCGCCAGCAGCCGAGGCGAAGAGATGAACACTGAAGCTTTCTTT. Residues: CASSRGEEMNTEAFF.

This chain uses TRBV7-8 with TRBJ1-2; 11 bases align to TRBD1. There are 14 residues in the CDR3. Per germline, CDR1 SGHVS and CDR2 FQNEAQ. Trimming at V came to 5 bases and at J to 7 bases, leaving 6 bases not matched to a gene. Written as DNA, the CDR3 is TGTGCCAGCAGCGCCCGGGACAGGGGGGTTGGCTACACCTTC. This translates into CASSARDRGVGYTF. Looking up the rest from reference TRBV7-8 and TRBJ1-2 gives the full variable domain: GAGVSQSPRYKVAKRGQDVALRCDPISGHVSLFWYQQALGQGPEFLTYFQNEAQLDKSGLPSDRFFAERPEGSVSTLKIQRTQQEDSAVYLCASSARDRGVGYTFGSGTRLTVV.

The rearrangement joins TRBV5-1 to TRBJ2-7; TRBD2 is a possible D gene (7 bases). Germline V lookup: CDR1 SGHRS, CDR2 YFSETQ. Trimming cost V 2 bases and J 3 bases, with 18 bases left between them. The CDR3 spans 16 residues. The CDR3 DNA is TGCGCCAGCAGCTTTTATGGGGGGGCGTCCTACTACGAGCAGTACTTC. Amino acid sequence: CASSFYGGASYYEQYF.

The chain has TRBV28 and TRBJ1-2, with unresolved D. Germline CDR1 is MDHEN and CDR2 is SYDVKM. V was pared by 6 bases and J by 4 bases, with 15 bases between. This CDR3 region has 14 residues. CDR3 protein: CASSLPVEGYGYTF. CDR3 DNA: TGTGCCAGCAGCCTCCCCGTGGAGGGCTATGGCTACACCTTC.

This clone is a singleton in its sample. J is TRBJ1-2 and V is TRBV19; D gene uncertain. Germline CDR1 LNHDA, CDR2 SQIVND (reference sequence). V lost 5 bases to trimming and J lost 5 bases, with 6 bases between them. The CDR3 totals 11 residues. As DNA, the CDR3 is TGTGCCAGTAGTTCAGCGTATGGCTACACCTTC. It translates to CASSSAYGYTF.

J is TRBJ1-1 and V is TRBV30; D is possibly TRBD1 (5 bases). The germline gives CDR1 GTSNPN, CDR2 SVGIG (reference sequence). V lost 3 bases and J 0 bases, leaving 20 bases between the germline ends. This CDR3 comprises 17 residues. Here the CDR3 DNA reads TGTGCCTGGAGGCGACCCGGACAAGGAGCGCTGAACACTGAAGCTTTCTTT. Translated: CAWRRPGQGALNTEAFF.

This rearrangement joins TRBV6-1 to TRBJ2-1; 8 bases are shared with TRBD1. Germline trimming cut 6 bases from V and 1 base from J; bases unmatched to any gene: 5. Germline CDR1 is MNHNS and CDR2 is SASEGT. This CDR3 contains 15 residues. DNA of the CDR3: TGTGCCAGCAGCCCACAGGGGGGTTCCTACAATGAGCAGTTCTTC. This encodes CASSPQGGSYNEQFF.

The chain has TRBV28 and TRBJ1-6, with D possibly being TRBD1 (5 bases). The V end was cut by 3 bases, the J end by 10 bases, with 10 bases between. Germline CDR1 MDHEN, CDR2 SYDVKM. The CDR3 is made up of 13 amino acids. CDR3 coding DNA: TGTGCCAGCAGTTTTCCAGGGAACTCACCCCTCCACTTT. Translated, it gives CASSFPGNSPLHF.

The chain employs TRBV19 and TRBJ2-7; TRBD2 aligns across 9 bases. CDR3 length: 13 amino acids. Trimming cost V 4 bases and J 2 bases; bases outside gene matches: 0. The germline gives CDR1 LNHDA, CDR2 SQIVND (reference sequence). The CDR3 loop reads CASSSGGAYEQYF. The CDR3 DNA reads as TGTGCCAGTAGTAGCGGGGGGGCCTACGAGCAGTACTTC.

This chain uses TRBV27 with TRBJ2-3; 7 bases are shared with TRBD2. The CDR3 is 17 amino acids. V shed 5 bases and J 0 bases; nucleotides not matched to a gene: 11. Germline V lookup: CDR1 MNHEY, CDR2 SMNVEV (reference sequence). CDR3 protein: CASSPPSGPTSTDTQYF. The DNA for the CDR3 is TGTGCCAGCAGTCCCCCTAGCGGACCCACTAGCACAGATACGCAGTATTTT.

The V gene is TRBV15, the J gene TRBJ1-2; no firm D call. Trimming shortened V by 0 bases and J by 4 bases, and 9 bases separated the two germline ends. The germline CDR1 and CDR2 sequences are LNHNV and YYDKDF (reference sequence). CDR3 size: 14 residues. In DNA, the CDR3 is TGTGCCACCAGCAGAGATTACAGTCTCTATGGCTACACCTTC. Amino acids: CATSRDYSLYGYTF.

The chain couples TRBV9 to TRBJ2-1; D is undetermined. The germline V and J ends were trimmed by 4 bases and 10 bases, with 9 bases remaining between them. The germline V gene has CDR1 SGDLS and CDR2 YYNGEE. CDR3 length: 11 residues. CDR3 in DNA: TGTGCCAGCAGCTCCCCCGGGGAGCAGTTCTTC. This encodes CASSSPGEQFF.

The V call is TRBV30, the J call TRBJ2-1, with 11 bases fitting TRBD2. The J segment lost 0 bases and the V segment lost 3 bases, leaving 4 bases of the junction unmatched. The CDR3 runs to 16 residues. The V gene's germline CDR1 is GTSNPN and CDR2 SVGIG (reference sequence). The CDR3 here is CAWSGTSGSSYNEQFF. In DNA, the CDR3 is TGTGCCTGGAGCGGGACTAGCGGCAGCTCCTACAATGAGCAGTTCTTC.

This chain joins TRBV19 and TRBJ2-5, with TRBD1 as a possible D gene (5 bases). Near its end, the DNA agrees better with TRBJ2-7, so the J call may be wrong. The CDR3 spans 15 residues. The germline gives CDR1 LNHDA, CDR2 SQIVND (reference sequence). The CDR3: CASSITTGDVDEQYF. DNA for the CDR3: TGTGCCAGTAGTATAACCACAGGCGACGTCGACGAGCAGTACTTC.

CDR3 amino acids: CASSTSGGYTNEQFF. In nucleotides, the CDR3 is TGTGCCAGCAGCACCAGCGGGGGTTATACAAATGAGCAGTTCTTC. The gene calls are TRBV2 and TRBJ2-1, with 8 bases aligning to TRBD2. The CDR3 runs to 15 residues. CDR1 and CDR2 from the germline V gene are SNHLY and FYNNEI. V lost 6 bases to trimming and J lost 7 bases; unmatched junction nucleotides: 11. Full variable domain (rest looked up from reference TRBV2 and TRBJ2-1): EPEVTQTPSHQVTQMGQEVILRCVPISNHLYFYWYRQILGQKVEFLVSFYNNEISEKSEIFDDQFSVERPDGSNFTLKIRSTKLEDSAMYFCASSTSGGYTNEQFFGPGTRLTVL.

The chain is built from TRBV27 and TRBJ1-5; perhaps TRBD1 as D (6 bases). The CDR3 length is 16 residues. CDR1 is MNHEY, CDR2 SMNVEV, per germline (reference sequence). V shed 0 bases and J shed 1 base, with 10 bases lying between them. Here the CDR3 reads CASSLSGQGSNQPQHF. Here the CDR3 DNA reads TGTGCCAGCAGTTTATCAGGGCAGGGGAGCAATCAGCCCCAGCATTTT.